This T cell receptor (beta chain) was recorded in a study of blood T cell repertoires in COVID-19. Per the germline V gene, CDR1 is SGHRS and CDR2 is YFSETQ. Germline trimming cut 4 bases from V and 4 bases from J; bases unmatched to any gene: 1. The CDR3 consists of 14 residues. Generated by immunoSEQ multiplex PCR, the TCRdb table keeps only in-frame clones and is missing some. The sample lists tens of thousands of clones, less than 85% seen once, with roughly 4.4% in the top ten. This clonotype was obtained from a man between 50 and 59 years old with active COVID-19. The V and J genes are TRBV5-1 and TRBJ2-2; 10 positions match TRBD1. Material for sequencing was peripheral blood. As DNA, the CDR3 is TGCGCCAGCAGCAGGACAGGGGGCACCGGGGAGCTGTTTTTT. This codes for CASSRTGGTGELFF.